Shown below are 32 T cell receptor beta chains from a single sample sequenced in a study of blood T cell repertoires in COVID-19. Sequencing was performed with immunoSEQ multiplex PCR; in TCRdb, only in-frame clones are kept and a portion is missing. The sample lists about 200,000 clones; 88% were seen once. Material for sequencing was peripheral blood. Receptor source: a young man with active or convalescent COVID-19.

The CDR3 region is CASSQDSAPGTYNSPLHF. In nucleotides, the CDR3 is TGCGCCAGCAGCCAAGACTCGGCCCCGGGAACCTATAATTCACCCCTCCACTTT. The V gene is TRBV4-3, the J gene TRBJ1-6; D not certain. V was clipped by 0 bases and J by 2 bases, with 14 bases between them. This CDR3 is 18 amino acids long. CDR1 and CDR2 from the germline V gene are LGHNA and YSLEER.

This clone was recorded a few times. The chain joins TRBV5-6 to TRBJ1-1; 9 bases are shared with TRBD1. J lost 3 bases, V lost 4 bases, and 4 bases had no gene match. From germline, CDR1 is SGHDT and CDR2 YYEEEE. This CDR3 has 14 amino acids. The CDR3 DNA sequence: TGTGCCAGCAGCCACGACAGGGGGGACACTGAAGCTTTCTTT. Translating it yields CASSHDRGDTEAFF. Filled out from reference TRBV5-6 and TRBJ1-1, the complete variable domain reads DAGVTQSPTHLIKTRGQQVTLRCSPKSGHDTVSWYQQALGQGPQFIFQYYEEEERQRGNFPDRFSGHQFPNYSSELNVNALLLGDSALYLCASSHDRGDTEAFFGQGTRLTVV.

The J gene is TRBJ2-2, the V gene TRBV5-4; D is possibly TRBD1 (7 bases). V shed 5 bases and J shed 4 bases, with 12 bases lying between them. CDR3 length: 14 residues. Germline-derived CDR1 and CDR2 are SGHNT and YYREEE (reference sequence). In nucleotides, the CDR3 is TGTGCCAGCAGGCGGGACAGAGCCACCGGGGAGCTGTTTTTT. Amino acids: CASRRDRATGELFF.

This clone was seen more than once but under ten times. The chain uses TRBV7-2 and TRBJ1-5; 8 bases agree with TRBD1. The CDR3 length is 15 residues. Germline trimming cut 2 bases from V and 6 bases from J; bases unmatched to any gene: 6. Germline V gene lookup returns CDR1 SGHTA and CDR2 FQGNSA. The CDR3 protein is CASSLKTGAGQPQHF. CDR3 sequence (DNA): TGTGCCAGCAGCTTAAAGACAGGGGCTGGTCAGCCCCAGCATTTT.

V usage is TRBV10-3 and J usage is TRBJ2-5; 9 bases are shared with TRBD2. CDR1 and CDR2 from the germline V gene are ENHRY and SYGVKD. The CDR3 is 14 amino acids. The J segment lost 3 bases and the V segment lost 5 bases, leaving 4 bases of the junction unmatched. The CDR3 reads CAISLAGSEETQYF. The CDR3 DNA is TGTGCCATCAGTCTAGCGGGAAGTGAAGAGACCCAGTACTTC.

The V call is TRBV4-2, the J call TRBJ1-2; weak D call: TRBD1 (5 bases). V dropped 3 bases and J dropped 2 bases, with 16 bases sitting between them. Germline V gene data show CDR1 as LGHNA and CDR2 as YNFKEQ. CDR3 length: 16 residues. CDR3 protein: CASSHPLGGLNYGYTF. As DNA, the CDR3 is TGTGCCAGCAGCCACCCTTTGGGGGGACTGAACTATGGCTACACCTTC.

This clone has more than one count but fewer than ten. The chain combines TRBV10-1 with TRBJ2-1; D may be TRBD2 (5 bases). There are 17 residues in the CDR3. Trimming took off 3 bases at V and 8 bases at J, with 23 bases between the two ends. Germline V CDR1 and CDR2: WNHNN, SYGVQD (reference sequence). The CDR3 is CASSDSASRRMVHEQFF. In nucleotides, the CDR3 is TGCGCCAGCAGTGACTCGGCTAGCCGTAGGATGGTGCATGAGCAGTTCTTC.

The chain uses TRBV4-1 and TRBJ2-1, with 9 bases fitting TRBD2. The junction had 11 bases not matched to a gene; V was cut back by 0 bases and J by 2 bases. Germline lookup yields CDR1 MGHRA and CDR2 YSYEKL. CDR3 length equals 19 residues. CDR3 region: CASSQDSFGGRGPYNEQFF. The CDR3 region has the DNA TGCGCCAGCAGCCAAGATTCTTTTGGCGGGAGGGGGCCCTACAATGAGCAGTTCTTC.

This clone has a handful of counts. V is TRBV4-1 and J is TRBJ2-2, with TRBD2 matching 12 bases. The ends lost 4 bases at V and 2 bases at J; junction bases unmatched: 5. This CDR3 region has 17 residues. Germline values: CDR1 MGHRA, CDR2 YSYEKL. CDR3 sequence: CASSRLAGEKNTGELFF. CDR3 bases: TGCGCCAGCAGCCGACTAGCGGGAGAAAAAAACACCGGGGAGCTGTTTTTT.

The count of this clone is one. CDR3 bases: TGTGCCAGCAGGGACGGGACTGATACCGGGGAGCTGTTTTTT. Translation: CASRDGTDTGELFF. The rearrangement uses TRBV27 and TRBJ2-2; maybe TRBD2 (6 bases). Between the trimmed V and J ends, which lost 6 bases and 5 bases, there was a span of 13 bases. CDR1 is MNHEY, CDR2 SMNVEV, per germline (reference sequence). This CDR3 has 14 residues.

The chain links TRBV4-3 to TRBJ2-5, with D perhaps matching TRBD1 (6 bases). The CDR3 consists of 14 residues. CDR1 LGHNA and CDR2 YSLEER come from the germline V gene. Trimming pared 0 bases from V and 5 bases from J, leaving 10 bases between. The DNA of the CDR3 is TGCGCCAGCAGCCAAGATCTCCAGGGGGAGACCCAGTACTTC. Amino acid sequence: CASSQDLQGETQYF.

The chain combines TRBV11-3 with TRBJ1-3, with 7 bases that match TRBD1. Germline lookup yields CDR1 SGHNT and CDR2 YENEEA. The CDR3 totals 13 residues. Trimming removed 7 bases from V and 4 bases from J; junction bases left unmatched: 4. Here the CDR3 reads CASTQGEGNTIYF. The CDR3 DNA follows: TGTGCCAGCACCCAGGGGGAAGGAAACACCATATATTTT.

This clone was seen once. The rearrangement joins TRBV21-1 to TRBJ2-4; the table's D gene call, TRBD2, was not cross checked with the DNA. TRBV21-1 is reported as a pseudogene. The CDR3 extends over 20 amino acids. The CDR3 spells CASSRRWTSGYILAKNIQYF. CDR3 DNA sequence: TGTGCCAGCAGCAGACGCTGGACTAGCGGGTACATACTAGCCAAAAACATTCAGTACTTC.

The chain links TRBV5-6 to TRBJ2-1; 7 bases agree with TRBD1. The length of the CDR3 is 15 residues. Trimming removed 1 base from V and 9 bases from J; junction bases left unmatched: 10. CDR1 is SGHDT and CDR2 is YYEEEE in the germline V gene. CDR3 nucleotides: TGTGCCAGCAGCTTGTCTGGCTACAACAGGGGTGAGCAGTTCTTC. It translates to CASSLSGYNRGEQFF. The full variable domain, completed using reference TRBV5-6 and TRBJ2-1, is DAGVTQSPTHLIKTRGQQVTLRCSPKSGHDTVSWYQQALGQGPQFIFQYYEEEERQRGNFPDRFSGHQFPNYSSELNVNALLLGDSALYLCASSLSGYNRGEQFFGPGTRLTVL.

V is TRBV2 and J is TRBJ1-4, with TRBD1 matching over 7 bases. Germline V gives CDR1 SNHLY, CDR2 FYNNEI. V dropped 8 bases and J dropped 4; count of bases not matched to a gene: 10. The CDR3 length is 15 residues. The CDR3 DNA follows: TGTGCCAGCGGGTCAATGGGGACAGATAATGAAAAACTGTTTTTT. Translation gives CASGSMGTDNEKLFF.

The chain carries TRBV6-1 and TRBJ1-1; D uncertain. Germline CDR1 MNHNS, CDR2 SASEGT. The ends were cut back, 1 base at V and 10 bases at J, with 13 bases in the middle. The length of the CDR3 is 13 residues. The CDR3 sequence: CASSEVEFIRAFF. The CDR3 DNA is TGTGCCAGCAGTGAAGTTGAGTTCATCCGAGCTTTCTTT.

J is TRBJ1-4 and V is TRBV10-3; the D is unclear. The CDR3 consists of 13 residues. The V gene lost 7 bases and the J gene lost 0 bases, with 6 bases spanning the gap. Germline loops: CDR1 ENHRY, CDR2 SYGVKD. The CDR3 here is CAITAATNEKLFF. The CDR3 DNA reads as TGTGCCATCACCGCAGCAACTAATGAAAAACTGTTTTTT.

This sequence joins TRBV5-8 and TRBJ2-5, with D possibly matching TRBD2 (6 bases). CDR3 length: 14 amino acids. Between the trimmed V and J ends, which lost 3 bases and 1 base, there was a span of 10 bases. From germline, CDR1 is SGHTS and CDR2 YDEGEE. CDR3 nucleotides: TGTGCCAGCAGCTGGACCGGGAGCCAAGAGACCCAGTACTTC. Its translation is CASSWTGSQETQYF.

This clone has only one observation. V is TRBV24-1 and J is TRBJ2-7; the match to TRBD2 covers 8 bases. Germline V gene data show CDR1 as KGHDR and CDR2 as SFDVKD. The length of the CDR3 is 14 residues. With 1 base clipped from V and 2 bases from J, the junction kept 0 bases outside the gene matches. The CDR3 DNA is TGTGCCACCAGTGATTTCGGGAGGGCCTACGAGCAGTACTTC. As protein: CATSDFGRAYEQYF.

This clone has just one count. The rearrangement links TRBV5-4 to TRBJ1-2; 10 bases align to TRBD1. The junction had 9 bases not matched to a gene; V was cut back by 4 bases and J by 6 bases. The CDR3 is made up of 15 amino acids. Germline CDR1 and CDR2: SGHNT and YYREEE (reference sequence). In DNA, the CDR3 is TGTGCCAGCAGCCCTACTGACAGGGGGCGAAATGGCTACACCTTC. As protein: CASSPTDRGRNGYTF. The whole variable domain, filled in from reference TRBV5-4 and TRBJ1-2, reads ETGVTQSPTHLIKTRGQQVTLRCSSQSGHNTVSWYQQALGQGPQFIFQYYREEENGRGNFPPRFSGLQFPNYSSELNVNALELDDSALYLCASSPTDRGRNGYTFGSGTRLTVV.

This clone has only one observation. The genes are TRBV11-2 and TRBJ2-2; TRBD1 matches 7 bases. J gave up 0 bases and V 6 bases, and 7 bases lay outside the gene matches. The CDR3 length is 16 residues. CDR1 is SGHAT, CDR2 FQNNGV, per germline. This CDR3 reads CASSKTGTANTGELFF. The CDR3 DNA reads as TGTGCCAGCAGTAAAACCGGGACAGCGAACACCGGGGAGCTGTTTTTT.

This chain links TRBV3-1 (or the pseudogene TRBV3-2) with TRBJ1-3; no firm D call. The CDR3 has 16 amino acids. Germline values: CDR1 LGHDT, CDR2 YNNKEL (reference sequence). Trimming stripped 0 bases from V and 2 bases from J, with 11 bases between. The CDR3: CASSQDPGSTGNTIYF. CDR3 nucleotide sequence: TGTGCCAGCAGCCAAGATCCAGGAAGCACTGGAAACACCATATATTTT.

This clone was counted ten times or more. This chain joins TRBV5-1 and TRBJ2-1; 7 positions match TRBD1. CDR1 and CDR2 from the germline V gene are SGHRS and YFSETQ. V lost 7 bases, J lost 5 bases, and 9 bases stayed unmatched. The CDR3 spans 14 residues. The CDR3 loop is CASSTRDRHNEQFF. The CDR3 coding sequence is TGCGCCAGCTCGACCCGGGACAGACACAATGAGCAGTTCTTC.

For the CDR3, the DNA is TGTGCCAGCAGCCCTAGCGGGAGGGAGTCCTACAATGAGCAGTTCTTC. This encodes CASSPSGRESYNEQFF. The chain joins TRBV5-4 to TRBJ2-1, with 12 positions matching TRBD2. Germline CDR1 is SGHNT and CDR2 is YYREEE (reference sequence). With 4 bases clipped from V and 1 base from J, the junction kept 3 bases outside the gene matches. The CDR3 is 16 amino acids.

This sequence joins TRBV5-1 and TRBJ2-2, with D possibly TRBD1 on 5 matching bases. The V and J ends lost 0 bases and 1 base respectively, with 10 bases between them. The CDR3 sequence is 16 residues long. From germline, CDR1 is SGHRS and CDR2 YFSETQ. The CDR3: CASSLAVGQNTGELFF. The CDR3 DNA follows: TGCGCCAGCAGCTTGGCCGTGGGGCAGAACACCGGGGAGCTGTTTTTT.

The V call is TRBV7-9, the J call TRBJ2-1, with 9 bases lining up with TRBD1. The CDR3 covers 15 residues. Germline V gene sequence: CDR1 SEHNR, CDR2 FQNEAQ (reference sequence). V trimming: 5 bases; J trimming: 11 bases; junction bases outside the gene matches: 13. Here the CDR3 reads CASSPRDRDYLQQFF. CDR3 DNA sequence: TGTGCCAGCAGCCCACGGGACAGGGATTACCTCCAGCAGTTCTTC.

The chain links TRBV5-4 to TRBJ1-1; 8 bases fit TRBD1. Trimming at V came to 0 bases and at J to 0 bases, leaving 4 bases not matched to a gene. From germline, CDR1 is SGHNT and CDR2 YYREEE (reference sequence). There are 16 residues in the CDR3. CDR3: CASSLGTGGLNTEAFF. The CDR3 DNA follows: TGTGCCAGCAGCTTGGGAACAGGGGGGTTGAACACTGAAGCTTTCTTT.

CDR3: CASSIGGYSEQFF. The DNA for the CDR3 is TGTGCCAGTAGTATAGGGGGCTATTCTGAGCAGTTCTTC. This sequence joins TRBV19 and TRBJ2-1; tentatively, D is TRBD1 (5 bases). The CDR3 consists of 13 residues. The V and J ends lost 1 base and 9 bases respectively, with 10 bases between them. The germline gives CDR1 LNHDA, CDR2 SQIVND (reference sequence). Drawing the rest from reference TRBV19 and TRBJ2-1, the complete variable domain is DGGITQSPKYLFRKEGQNVTLSCEQNLNHDAMYWYRQDPGQGLRLIYYSQIVNDFQKGDIAEGYSVSREKKESFPLTVTSAQKNPTAFYLCASSIGGYSEQFFGPGTRLTVL.

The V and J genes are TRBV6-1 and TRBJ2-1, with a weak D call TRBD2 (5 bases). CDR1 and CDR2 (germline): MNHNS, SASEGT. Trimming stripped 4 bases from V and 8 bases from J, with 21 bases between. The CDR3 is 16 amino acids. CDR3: CASSVRRAHPADEQFF. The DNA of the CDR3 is TGTGCCAGCAGTGTCAGGCGGGCTCACCCCGCAGATGAGCAGTTCTTC.

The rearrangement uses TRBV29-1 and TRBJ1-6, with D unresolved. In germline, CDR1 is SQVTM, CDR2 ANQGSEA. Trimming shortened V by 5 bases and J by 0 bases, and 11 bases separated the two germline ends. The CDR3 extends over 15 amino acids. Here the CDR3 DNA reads TGCAGCGTTATGTTGGGGAGCTCCTATAATTCACCCCTCCACTTT. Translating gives CSVMLGSSYNSPLHF.

CDR3 nucleotide sequence: TGTGCCTGGAGTGCGGGTTCACCCCTCCACTTT. It codes for CAWSAGSPLHF. The chain is built from TRBV30 and TRBJ1-6; D remains unclear. This CDR3 is 11 amino acids long. The V gene's germline CDR1 is GTSNPN and CDR2 SVGIG (reference sequence). V lost 1 base, J lost 9 bases, and 4 bases lay in between.

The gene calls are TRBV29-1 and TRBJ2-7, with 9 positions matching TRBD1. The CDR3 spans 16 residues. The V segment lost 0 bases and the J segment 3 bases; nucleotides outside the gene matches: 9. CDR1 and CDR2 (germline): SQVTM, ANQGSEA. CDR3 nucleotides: TGCAGCGTTGAAGATTCCGGGACAGGGTCAGACTACGAGCAGTACTTC. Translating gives CSVEDSGTGSDYEQYF.